This TCR beta chain emerged from a study of blood T cell repertoires in COVID-19. As for the study in general: Spain, Italy and the United States supplied samples that represented acute and convalescent COVID-19. T cells, B-cell-depleted T cells, or PBMCs provided the cDNA or gDNA that served as material.

This CDR3 has 14 amino acids. V gave up 3 bases and J gave up 2 bases; unmatched junction bases: 3. CDR1 is MGHDK and CDR2 is SYGVNS in the germline V gene. Cohort allocation depended upon clinical history that participants reported. Generated by immunoSEQ multiplex PCR, the TCRdb table keeps only in-frame clones and is missing some. The sample includes 200,000 to 250,000 clones, about 90% of them seen just once. The chain joins TRBV25-1 to TRBJ2-7, with TRBD2 identical over 8 bases. The sample taken for sequencing was PBMCs or T cells enriched from blood (not recorded which). The clonotype was recovered from a man aged 25 to 40 who had been exposed to COVID-19. Written as DNA, the CDR3 is TGTGCCAGCAGTGATCCGGGGGGGGCCTACGAGCAGTACTTC. Translation: CASSDPGGAYEQYF.